This T cell receptor beta chain was obtained from a study of post-analysis software for immune sequencing data. In the study overall: In terms of disease course, relapsing-remitting, secondary progressive and progressive-relapsing multiple sclerosis were included. Findings and limits, study-wide: F measure clustering grouped samples strongly by preparation batch. Patients carried five TRBV segments more frequently than controls did, and TRBV5-6, TRBV5-1 and TRBV20-1 were among them.

There are 14 residues in the CDR3. Looked up from germline, CDR1 is MNHEY and CDR2 is SVGEGT. Built from TCR beta cDNA, the libraries had unique molecular identifiers in them. Input of 1 to 10 million T cells yielded approximately 500,000 cDNA molecules. One entry per CDR3 protein, called by TCRdb with MiXCR from the PCR reads. The data contain 350,000 to 450,000 distinct CDR3 sequences, roughly 38% of them singletons. Remarks on this clonotype: Its matching antigen is unknown. An end of the junction differs from the germline gene, which may be a read error.

This clonotype was sampled from a girl under 10 years old with multiple sclerosis. The chain combines TRBV6-2 or TRBV6-3 with TRBJ2-7; TRBD1 matches 7 bases. The sequenced sample consisted of blood. The CDR3 protein is CTSSTTGLHYEQYF. CDR3 bases: TGTACCAGCAGTACGACAGGGCTTCATTACGAGCAGTACTTC.